The clone carrying this T cell receptor (beta chain) was found once. Its antigen is unidentified. Researchers ran the PCR with 60 Vbeta and 13 Jbeta primers. The protocol was immunoSEQ multiplex PCR, while the TCRdb copy is restricted to in-frame clones and leaves out a portion. The sample consists of under 150,000 clones, approximately 80% of them appearing once. This sample was taken from a study of cytomegalovirus exposure and HLA in healthy donors. Findings and limits, study-wide: Most likely, a cluster of highly shared sequence variants arose as a sequencing artifact. Researchers counted over 150 TCR beta chains as cytomegalovirus-associated. HLA alleles were associated with 16,951 TCR beta sequences in a later analysis at 0.05 false discovery rate.

With 6 bases removed from V and 6 bases from J, the gap between germline ends came to 9 bases. The CDR3 spans 12 residues. CDR1 and CDR2 from the germline V gene are MNHEY and SMNVEV (reference sequence). The receptor was isolated from a middle-aged woman in good health and CMV-seronegative. The J gene is TRBJ1-5, the V gene TRBV27, with unresolved D. The sequencing sample was made of PBMCs. CDR3 loop: CASSRNGQPQHF. CDR3 DNA sequence: TGTGCCAGCAGCCGCAACGGTCAGCCCCAGCATTTT.